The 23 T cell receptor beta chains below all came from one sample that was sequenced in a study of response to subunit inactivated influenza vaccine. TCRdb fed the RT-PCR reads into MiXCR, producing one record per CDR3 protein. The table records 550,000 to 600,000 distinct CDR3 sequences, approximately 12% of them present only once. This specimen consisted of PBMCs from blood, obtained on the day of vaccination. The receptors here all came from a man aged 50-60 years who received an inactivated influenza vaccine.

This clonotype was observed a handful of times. The CDR3 sequence: CASSPKGPGYEQYF. The CDR3 DNA reads TGTGCCAGCAGTCCGAAGGGCCCGGGCTACGAGCAGTACTTC. The rearrangement uses TRBV12-3 or TRBV12-4 and TRBJ2-7; D remains unclear. V lost 5 bases and J 3 bases, leaving 14 bases between the germline ends. CDR3 length: 14 residues.

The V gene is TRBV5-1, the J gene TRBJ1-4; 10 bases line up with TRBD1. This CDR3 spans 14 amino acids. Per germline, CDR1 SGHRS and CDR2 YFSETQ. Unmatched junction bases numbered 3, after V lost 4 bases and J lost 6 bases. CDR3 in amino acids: CASSTGTGDEKLFF. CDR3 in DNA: TGCGCCAGCAGCACCGGGACAGGGGATGAAAAACTGTTTTTT.

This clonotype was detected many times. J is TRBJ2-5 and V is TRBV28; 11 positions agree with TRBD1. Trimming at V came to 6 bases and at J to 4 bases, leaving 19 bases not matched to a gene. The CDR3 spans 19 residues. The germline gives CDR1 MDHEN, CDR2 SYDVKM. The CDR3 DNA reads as TGTGCCAGCAGCAACGATTCCGGGACAGGGGGACACTCTGTAGAGACCCAGTACTTC. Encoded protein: CASSNDSGTGGHSVETQYF.

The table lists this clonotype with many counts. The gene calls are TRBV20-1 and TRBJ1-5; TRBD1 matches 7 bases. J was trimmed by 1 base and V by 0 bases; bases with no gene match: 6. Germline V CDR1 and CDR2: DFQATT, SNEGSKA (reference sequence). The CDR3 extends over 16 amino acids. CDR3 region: CSARDMNRGSNQPQHF. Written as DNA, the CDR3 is TGCAGTGCTAGAGATATGAACAGGGGAAGCAATCAGCCCCAGCATTTT.

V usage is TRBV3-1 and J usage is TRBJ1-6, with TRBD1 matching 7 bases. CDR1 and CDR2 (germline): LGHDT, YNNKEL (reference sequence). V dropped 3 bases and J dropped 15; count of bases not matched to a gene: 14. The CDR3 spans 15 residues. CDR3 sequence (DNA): TGTGCCAGCAGCCAGGGCGGACAGGTCCTGGGTTACCTCCACTTT. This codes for CASSQGGQVLGYLHF.

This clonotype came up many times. CDR3 protein: CASSLTGLLAKNIQYF. CDR3 DNA: TGTGCCAGCAGCCTAACAGGGCTACTAGCCAAAAACATTCAGTACTTC. The chain carries TRBV12-3 or TRBV12-4 and TRBJ2-4, with a tentative D call TRBD1 (6 bases). This CDR3 is 16 amino acids long. The V and J ends lost 6 bases and 0 bases respectively, with 15 bases between them.

CDR3 DNA: TGTGCCATCCGGGAAATACCCGGCGAAAAACTGTTTTTT. It translates to CAIREIPGEKLFF. V usage is TRBV10-3 and J usage is TRBJ1-4; D not certain. The V gene lost 8 bases and the J gene lost 8 bases, with 15 bases spanning the gap. CDR3 length: 13 residues. Germline V gene data show CDR1 as ENHRY and CDR2 as SYGVKD.

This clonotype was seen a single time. CDR3 protein: CASSQDFGQGNSNEQFF. CDR3 bases: TGCGCCAGCAGCCAAGATTTCGGACAGGGTAACTCCAATGAGCAGTTCTTC. This sequence joins TRBV4-3 and TRBJ2-1; 8 positions agree with TRBD1. Losses at the gene ends were 0 bases for V and 6 bases for J; bases not matched to a gene: 10. Per the germline V gene, CDR1 is LGHNA and CDR2 is YSLEER. This CDR3 region has 17 residues.

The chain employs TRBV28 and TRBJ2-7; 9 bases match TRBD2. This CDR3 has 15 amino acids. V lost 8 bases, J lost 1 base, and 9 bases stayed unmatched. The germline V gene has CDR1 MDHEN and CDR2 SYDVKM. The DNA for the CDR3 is TGTGCCAGCGTTAGGGGCGGGGGGGATTCCTACGAGCAGTACTTC. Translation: CASVRGGGDSYEQYF.

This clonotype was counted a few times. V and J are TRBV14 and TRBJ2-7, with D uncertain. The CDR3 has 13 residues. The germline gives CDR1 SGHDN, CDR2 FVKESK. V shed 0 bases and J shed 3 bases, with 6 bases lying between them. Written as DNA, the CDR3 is TGTGCCAGCAGCCAAGAAGTCATCTACGAGCAGTACTTC. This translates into CASSQEVIYEQYF. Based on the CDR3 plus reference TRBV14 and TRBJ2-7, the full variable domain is EAGVTQFPSHSVIEKGQTVTLRCDPISGHDNLYWYRRVMGKEIKFLLHFVKESKQDESGMPNNRFLAERTGGTYSTLKVQPAELEDSGVYFCASSQEVIYEQYFGPGTRLTVT.

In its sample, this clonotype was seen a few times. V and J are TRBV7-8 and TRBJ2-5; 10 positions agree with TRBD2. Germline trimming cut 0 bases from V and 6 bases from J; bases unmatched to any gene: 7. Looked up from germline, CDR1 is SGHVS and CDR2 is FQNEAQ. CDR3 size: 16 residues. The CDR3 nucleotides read TGTGCCAGCAGCTTAGCCTCTAGCGGGAGCTCCCAGACCCAGTACTTC. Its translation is CASSLASSGSSQTQYF.

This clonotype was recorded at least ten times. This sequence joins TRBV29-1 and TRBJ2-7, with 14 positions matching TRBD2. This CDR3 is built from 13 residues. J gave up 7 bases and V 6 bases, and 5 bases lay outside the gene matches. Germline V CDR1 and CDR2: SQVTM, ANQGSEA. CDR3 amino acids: CSVGGLAGGEQYF. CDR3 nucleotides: TGCAGCGTGGGAGGACTAGCGGGAGGTGAGCAGTACTTC.

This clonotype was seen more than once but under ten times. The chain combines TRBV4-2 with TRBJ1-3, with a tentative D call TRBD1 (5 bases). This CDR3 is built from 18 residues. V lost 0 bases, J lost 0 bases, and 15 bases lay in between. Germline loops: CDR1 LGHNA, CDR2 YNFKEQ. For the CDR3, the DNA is TGTGCCAGCAGCCAAGAGGTCTCGGGACGGAGCTCTGGAAACACCATATATTTT. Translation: CASSQEVSGRSSGNTIYF.

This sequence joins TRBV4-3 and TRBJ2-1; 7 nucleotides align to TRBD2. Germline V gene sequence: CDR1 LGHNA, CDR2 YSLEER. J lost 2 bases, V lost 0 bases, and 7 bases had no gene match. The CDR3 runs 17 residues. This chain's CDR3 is CASSQEISGSAYNEQFF. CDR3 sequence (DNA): TGCGCCAGCAGCCAAGAGATTAGCGGGTCCGCCTACAATGAGCAGTTCTTC.

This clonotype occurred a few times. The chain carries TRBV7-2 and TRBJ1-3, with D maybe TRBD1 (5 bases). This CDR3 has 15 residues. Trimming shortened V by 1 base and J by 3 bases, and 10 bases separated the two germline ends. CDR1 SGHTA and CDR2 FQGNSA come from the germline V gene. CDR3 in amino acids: CASSLDGARGNTIYF. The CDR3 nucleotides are TGTGCCAGCAGCTTAGATGGGGCGCGTGGAAACACCATATATTTT.

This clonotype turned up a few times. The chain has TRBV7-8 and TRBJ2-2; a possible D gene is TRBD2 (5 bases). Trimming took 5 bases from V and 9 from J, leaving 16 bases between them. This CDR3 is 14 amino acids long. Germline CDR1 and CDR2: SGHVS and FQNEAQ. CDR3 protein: CASSPERLGRELFF. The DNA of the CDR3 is TGTGCCAGCAGCCCAGAGCGGTTAGGCCGGGAGCTGTTTTTT.

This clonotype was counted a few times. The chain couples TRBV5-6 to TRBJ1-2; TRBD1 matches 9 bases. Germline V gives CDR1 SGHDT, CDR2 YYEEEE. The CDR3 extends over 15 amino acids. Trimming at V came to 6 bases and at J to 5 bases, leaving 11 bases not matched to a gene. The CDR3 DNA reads TGTGCCAGCAACAGCCGGGACAGGGTTTCTTATGGCTACACCTTC. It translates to CASNSRDRVSYGYTF. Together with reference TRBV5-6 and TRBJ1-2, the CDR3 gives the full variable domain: DAGVTQSPTHLIKTRGQQVTLRCSPKSGHDTVSWYQQALGQGPQFIFQYYEEEERQRGNFPDRFSGHQFPNYSSELNVNALLLGDSALYLCASNSRDRVSYGYTFGSGTRLTVV.

The CDR3 loop is CSARLKDYYNEQFF. The DNA for the CDR3 is TGCAGTGCTAGATTAAAAGACTATTACAATGAGCAGTTCTTC. The V gene is TRBV20-1, the J gene TRBJ2-1; a possible D gene is TRBD2 (5 bases). V lost 2 bases and J lost 4, with 12 bases in between. This CDR3 is 14 amino acids long. CDR1 is DFQATT, CDR2 SNEGSKA, per germline (reference sequence).

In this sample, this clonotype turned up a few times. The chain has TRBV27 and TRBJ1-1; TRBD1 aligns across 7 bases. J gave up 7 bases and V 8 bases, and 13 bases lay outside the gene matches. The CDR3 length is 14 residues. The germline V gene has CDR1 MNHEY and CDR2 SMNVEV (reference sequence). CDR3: CASRLRTGLYEAFF. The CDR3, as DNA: TGTGCCAGCCGACTCCGGACAGGCCTTTATGAAGCTTTCTTT.

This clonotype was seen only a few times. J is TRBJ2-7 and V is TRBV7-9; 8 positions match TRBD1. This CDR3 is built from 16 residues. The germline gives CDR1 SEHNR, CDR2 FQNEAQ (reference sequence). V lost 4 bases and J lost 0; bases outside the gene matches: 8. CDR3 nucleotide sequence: TGTGCCAGCAGCTCCCCAGGACAGGGAACCTCCTACGAGCAGTACTTC. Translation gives CASSSPGQGTSYEQYF.

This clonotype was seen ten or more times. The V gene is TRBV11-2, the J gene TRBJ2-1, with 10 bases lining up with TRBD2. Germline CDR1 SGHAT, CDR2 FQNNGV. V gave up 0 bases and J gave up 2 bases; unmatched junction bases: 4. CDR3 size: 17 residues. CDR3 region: CASSLDLSGGAYNEQFF. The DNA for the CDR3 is TGTGCCAGCAGCTTAGATCTGAGCGGGGGGGCCTACAATGAGCAGTTCTTC.

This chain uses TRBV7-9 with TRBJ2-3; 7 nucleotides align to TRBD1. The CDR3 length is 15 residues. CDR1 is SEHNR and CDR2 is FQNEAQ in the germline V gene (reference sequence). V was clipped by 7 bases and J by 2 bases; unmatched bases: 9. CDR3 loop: CASKVGQLLTDTQYF. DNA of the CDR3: TGTGCCAGCAAAGTGGGACAGTTACTCACAGATACGCAGTATTTT.

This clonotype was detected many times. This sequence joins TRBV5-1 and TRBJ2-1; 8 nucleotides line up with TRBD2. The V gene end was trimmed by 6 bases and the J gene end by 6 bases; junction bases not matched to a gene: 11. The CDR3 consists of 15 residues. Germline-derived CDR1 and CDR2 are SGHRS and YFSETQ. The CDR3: CASILNSGTSNEQFF. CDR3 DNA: TGCGCCAGCATCCTAAATAGCGGGACGTCCAATGAGCAGTTCTTC. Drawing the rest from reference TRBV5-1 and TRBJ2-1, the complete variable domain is KAGVTQTPRYLIKTRGQQVTLSCSPISGHRSVSWYQQTPGQGLQFLFEYFSETQRNKGNFPGRFSGRQFSNSRSEMNVSTLELGDSALYLCASILNSGTSNEQFFGPGTRLTVL.